The following is a T cell receptor beta chain sequence with its context. Profiling relied on immunoSEQ multiplex PCR, and the TCRdb table lists in-frame clones only, not all of them. Here the sample spans 150,000 to 200,000 clones, around three quarters being singletons. The data are from a study of blood T cell repertoires in COVID-19. Across the whole study: Acute-phase and convalescent COVID-19 samples originated in the United States, Italy and Spain.

This CDR3 region has 17 residues. CDR1 and CDR2 (germline): KGHDR, SFDVKD. Trimming removed 4 bases from V and 3 bases from J; junction bases left unmatched: 7. Source material: peripheral blood. The sequence was collected from a man aged 55 to 69 with active or convalescent COVID-19. The rearrangement joins TRBV24-1 to TRBJ2-2, with TRBD1 matching 10 bases. CDR3 coding DNA: TGTGCCACCAGTGACCCTGCCGGACAGGGGGACACCGGGGAGCTGTTTTTT. Translated, it gives CATSDPAGQGDTGELFF.